One and the same sample provided the 3 T cell receptor beta chains below, sequenced in a study of blood T cell repertoires in COVID-19. Profiled with immunoSEQ multiplex PCR; TCRdb holds only in-frame clones, not every one. The table shows fewer than 350,000 clones, with under 90% occurring only once. The sequencing sample was made of peripheral blood. The receptors shown here come from a woman aged 60-75 years with active or convalescent COVID-19.

This chain uses TRBV6-1 with TRBJ1-5, with a possible D match to TRBD1 (5 bases). Germline CDR1 and CDR2: MNHNS and SASEGT. The CDR3 loop spans 16 amino acids. The ends were cut back, 2 bases at V and 4 bases at J, with 15 bases in the middle. The CDR3 sequence is CASSELGQGPNQPQHF. CDR3 in DNA: TGTGCCAGCAGTGAACTCGGTCAGGGCCCAAATCAGCCCCAGCATTTT.

This clone was seen a single time. CDR3 sequence: CASSQGQAGNTIYF. As DNA, the CDR3 is TGTGCCAGCAGCCAGGGACAGGCTGGAAACACCATATATTTT. The V gene is TRBV4-2, the J gene TRBJ1-3, with 8 nucleotides matching TRBD1. The CDR3 covers 14 residues. J was trimmed by 2 bases and V by 3 bases; bases with no gene match: 0. Germline V lookup: CDR1 LGHNA, CDR2 YNFKEQ.

The chain links TRBV2 to TRBJ1-2; D is unclear. This CDR3 region has 14 residues. Germline V gene sequence: CDR1 SNHLY, CDR2 FYNNEI. V was shortened by 3 bases and J by 4 bases, with 12 bases between the two germline ends. CDR3 in DNA: TGTGCCAGCAGTGACCCCCGGGAGCTCTATGGCTACACCTTC. It yields the protein CASSDPRELYGYTF.